The TCR beta chain under discussion was sequenced for a study of early T cells in non-severe SARS-CoV-2 infection. Turning to the study itself: The input, bulk RNA from unsorted whole blood, was sequenced, and chains were unpaired. Findings and caveats of the study: Missing private and CD4 specificities, VDJdb matching favored anti-spike CD8 responses.

The germline V gene encodes CDR1 SGHVS and CDR2 FQNEAQ. The CDR3 length is 16 residues. With V trimmed by 5 bases and J by 5 bases, 14 bases remained unmatched. Details on this clonotype: Its antigen is as yet unknown.

Individually, cDNA molecules had unique molecular identifiers attached to them. Using its own MiXCR run on the 5' RACE reads, TCRdb lists one record per CDR3 protein. This table has tens of thousands of distinct CDR3 sequences, roughly 12% appearing once. This clonotype was obtained from an adult who was a healthcare worker with PCR-confirmed SARS-CoV-2 infection or an uninfected control (not recorded which). The V gene is TRBV7-8, the J gene TRBJ1-2; 7 bases match TRBD1. Specimen: whole blood, collected at baseline. CDR3 region: CASSPRLPDRAYGYTF. In DNA form, the CDR3 reads TGTGCCAGCAGCCCTCGCCTTCCCGACAGGGCGTATGGCTACACCTTC.